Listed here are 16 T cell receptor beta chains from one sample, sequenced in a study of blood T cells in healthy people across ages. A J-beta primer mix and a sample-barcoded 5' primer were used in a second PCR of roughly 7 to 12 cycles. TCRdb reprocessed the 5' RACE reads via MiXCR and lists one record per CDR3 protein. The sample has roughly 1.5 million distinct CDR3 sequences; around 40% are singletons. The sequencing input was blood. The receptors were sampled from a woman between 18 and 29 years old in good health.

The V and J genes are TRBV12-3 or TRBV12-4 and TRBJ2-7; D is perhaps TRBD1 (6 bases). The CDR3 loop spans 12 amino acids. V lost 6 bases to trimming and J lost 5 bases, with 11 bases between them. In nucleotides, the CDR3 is TGTGCCAGCAGAACACAGGGTCACGAGCAGTACTTC. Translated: CASRTQGHEQYF.

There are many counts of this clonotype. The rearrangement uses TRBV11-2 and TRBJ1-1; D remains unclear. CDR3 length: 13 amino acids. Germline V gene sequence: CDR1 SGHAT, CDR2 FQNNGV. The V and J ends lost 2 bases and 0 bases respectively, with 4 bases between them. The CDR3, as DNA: TGTGCCAGCAGCTTACACCTGAACACTGAAGCTTTCTTT. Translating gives CASSLHLNTEAFF. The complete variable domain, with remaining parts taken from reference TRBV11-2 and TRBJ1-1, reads EAGVAQSPRYKIIEKRQSVAFWCNPISGHATLYWYQQILGQGPKLLIQFQNNGVVDDSQLPKDRFSAERLKGVDSTLKIQPAKLEDSAVYLCASSLHLNTEAFFGQGTRLTVV.

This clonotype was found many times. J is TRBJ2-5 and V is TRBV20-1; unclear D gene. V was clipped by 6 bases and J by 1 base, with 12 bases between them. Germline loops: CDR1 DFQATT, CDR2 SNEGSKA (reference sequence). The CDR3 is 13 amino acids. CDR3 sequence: CSALSRSQETQYF. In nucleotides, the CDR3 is TGCAGTGCCCTTAGCCGGTCCCAAGAGACCCAGTACTTC.

The CDR3 DNA sequence: TGCAGTGCTAGCCCGCAGGGTATTACTGAAGCTTTCTTT. It encodes CSASPQGITEAFF. The rearrangement uses TRBV20-1 and TRBJ1-1; possibly TRBD1 for D (5 bases). Germline V lookup: CDR1 DFQATT, CDR2 SNEGSKA (reference sequence). Deletions cut 3 bases from V and 5 bases from J, with 13 bases between. The CDR3 consists of 13 residues.

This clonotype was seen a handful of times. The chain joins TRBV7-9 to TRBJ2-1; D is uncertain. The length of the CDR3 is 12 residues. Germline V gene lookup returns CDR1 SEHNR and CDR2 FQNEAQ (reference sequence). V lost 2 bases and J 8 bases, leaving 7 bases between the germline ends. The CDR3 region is CASSLPRDEQFF. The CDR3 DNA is TGTGCCAGCAGCTTACCCCGGGATGAGCAGTTCTTC.

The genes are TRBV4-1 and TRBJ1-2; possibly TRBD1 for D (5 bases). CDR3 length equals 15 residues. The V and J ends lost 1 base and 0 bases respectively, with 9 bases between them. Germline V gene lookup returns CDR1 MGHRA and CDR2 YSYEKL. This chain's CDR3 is CASSQADMANYGYTF. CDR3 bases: TGCGCCAGCAGCCAAGCGGACATGGCTAACTATGGCTACACCTTC.

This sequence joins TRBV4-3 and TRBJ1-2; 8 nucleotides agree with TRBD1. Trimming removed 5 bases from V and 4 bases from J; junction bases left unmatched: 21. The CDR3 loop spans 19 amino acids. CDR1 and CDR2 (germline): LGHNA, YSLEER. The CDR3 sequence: CASSSLLSPRGRTAYGYTF. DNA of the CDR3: TGCGCCAGCAGCAGCCTCCTTTCCCCCAGGGGGCGAACCGCCTATGGCTACACCTTC.

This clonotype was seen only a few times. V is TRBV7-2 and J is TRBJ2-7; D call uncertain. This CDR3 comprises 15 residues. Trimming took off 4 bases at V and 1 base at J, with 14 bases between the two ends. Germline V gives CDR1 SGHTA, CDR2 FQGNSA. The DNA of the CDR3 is TGTGCCAGCAGCTCACCCCCTCAGAGTTCCTACGAGCAGTACTTC. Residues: CASSSPPQSSYEQYF.

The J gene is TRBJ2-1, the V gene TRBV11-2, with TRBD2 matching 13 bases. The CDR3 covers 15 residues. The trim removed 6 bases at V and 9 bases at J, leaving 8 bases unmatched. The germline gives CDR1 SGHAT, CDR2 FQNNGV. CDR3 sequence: CASRLTSGGAIEQFF. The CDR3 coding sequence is TGTGCCAGCAGACTCACTAGCGGGGGGGCCATTGAGCAGTTCTTC.

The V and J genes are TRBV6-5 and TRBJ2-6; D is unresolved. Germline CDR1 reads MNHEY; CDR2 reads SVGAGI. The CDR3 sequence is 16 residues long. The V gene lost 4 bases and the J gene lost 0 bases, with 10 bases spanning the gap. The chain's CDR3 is CASSWVGRSGANVLTF. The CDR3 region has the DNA TGTGCCAGCAGTTGGGTCGGTCGCTCTGGGGCCAACGTCCTGACTTTC.

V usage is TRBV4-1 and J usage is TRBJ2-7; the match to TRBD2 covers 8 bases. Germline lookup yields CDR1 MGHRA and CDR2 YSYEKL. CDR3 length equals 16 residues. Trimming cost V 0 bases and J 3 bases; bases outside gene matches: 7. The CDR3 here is CASSQEGVAGLYEQYF. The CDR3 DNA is TGCGCCAGCAGCCAAGAGGGGGTAGCGGGGCTCTACGAGCAGTACTTC.

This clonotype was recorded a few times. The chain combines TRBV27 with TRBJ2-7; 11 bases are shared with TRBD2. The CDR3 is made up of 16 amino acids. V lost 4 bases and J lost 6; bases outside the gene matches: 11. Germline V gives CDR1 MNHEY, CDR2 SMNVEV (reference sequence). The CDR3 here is CASSSTSGDPSREQYF. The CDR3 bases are TGTGCCAGCAGTTCGACTAGCGGGGACCCGTCCCGCGAGCAGTACTTC.

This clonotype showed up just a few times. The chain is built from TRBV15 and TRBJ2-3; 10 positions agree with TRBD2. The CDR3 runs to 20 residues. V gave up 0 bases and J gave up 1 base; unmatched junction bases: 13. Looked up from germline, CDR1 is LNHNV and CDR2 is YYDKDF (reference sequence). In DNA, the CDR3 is TGTGCCACCAGCAGAGATACTAGCGGGAAATACACCGCGGGCACAGATACGCAGTATTTT. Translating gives CATSRDTSGKYTAGTDTQYF. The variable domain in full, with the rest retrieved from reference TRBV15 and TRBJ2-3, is DAMVIQNPRYQVTQFGKPVTLSCSQTLNHNVMYWYQQKSSQAPKLLFHYYDKDFNNEADTPDNFQSRRPNTSFCFLDIRSPGLGDTAMYLCATSRDTSGKYTAGTDTQYFGPGTRLTVL.

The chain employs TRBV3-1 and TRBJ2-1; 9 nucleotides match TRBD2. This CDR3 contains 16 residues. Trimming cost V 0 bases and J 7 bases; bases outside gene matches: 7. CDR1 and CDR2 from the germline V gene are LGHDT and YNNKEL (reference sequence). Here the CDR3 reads CASSQDPAGGVNEQFF. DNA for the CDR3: TGTGCCAGCAGCCAAGACCCAGCGGGGGGCGTTAATGAGCAGTTCTTC.

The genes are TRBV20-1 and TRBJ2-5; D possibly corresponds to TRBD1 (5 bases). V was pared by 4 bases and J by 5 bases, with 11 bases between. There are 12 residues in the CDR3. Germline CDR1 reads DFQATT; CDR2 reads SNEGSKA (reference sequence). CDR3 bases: TGCAGTGCTACGACAGTGAGTGAGACCCAGTACTTC. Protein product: CSATTVSETQYF.

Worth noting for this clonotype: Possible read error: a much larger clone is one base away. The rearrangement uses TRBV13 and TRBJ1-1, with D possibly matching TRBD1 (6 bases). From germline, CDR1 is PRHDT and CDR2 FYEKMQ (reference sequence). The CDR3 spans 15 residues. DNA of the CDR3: TGTGCCAACAGCCCCCCCGGGGGCATCGACACTGAAGCTTTCTTT. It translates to CANSPPGGIDTEAFF.